This T cell receptor (beta chain) derives from a study of blood T cell repertoires in COVID-19. Study-wide background: In each case, the material was cDNA or gDNA derived from T cells, B-cell-depleted T cells, or PBMCs.

The method was immunoSEQ multiplex PCR; TCRdb's version includes in-frame clones alone and lacks a portion of them. Here the sample spans about 400,000 clones, roughly 89% being singletons. CDR3 length equals 15 residues. Trimming pared 4 bases from V and 1 base from J, leaving 13 bases between. CDR1 SGHNT and CDR2 YYREEE come from the germline V gene (reference sequence). Participants were aged roughly 18 to 90 years, lived in around 25 US areas, and enrolled virtually. Clinical history as reported by participants underpinned cohort assignment. What the recovered Cohort 3 donors had was two negative PCRs, clearance, or symptom resolution.

The chain recombines TRBV5-4 with TRBJ2-3; D uncertain. Sequenced: PBMCs or T cells enriched from blood (not recorded which). This receptor was obtained from a woman aged 30 to 39 who had recovered from COVID-19. The CDR3 spells CASSPYFLGTDTQYF. CDR3 nucleotides: TGTGCCAGCAGCCCATATTTTTTAGGCACAGATACGCAGTATTTT.